Below are 21 T cell receptor beta chains sequenced from a single sample in a study of cytomegalovirus exposure and HLA in healthy donors. It was with 60 Vbeta and 13 Jbeta primers that the PCR ran. The table came from immunoSEQ multiplex PCR; TCRdb's copy has only in-frame clones and leaves some out. The data contain 100,000 to 150,000 clones, roughly 80% of them singletons. The sample comprised PBMCs. All receptors derive from a man between 25 and 39 years old in good health and CMV-seronegative.

The CDR3 loop is CASSKPGQGINYGYTF. In nucleotides, the CDR3 is TGTGCCAGCAGCAAGCCGGGACAGGGAATTAACTATGGCTACACCTTC. The V call is TRBV21-1, the J call TRBJ1-2; the D call TRBD1 from the table was never checked on the DNA. TRBV21-1 constitutes a pseudogene. The CDR3 spans 16 residues.

The chain links TRBV21-1 to TRBJ1-1. TRBV21-1 is termed a pseudogene. The CDR3 runs 17 residues. The DNA for the CDR3 is TGTGCCAGCAGCAAAGTTCCGATAGAGTTTTCAAACACTGAAGCTTTCTTT. This encodes CASSKVPIEFSNTEAFF.

This clone has more than one count but fewer than ten. J is TRBJ2-3 and V is TRBV19, with TRBD1 matching 8 bases. V gave up 10 bases and J gave up 4 bases; unmatched junction bases: 7. The CDR3 sequence is 13 residues long. CDR1 is LNHDA, CDR2 SQIVND, per germline (reference sequence). CDR3 coding DNA: TGTGCCACCCGGACAGGGTGGGCAGATACGCAGTATTTT. It translates to CATRTGWADTQYF. Full variable domain (remainder filled in from reference TRBV19 and TRBJ2-3): DGGITQSPKYLFRKEGQNVTLSCEQNLNHDAMYWYRQDPGQGLRLIYYSQIVNDFQKGDIAEGYSVSREKKESFPLTVTSAQKNPTAFYLCATRTGWADTQYFGPGTRLTVL.

In this sample, this clone turned up once. The chain recombines TRBV30 with TRBJ2-7, with 12 positions matching TRBD1. The CDR3 has 14 amino acids. The V gene's germline CDR1 is GTSNPN and CDR2 SVGIG (reference sequence). V lost 7 bases to trimming and J lost 7 bases; unmatched junction nucleotides: 11. CDR3 loop: CASWGGQGAREQYF. The CDR3 DNA reads as TGTGCCTCCTGGGGGGGACAGGGGGCGAGAGAGCAGTACTTC.

This clone occurred a few times. J is TRBJ2-5 and V is TRBV6-4; 8 bases agree with TRBD2. After removal of 3 bases from V and 1 base from J, the junction contained 4 bases not matched to a gene. The CDR3 sequence is 15 residues long. CDR1 is MRHNA, CDR2 SNTAGT, per germline. CDR3 amino acids: CASSEVAGSQETQYF. In DNA form, the CDR3 reads TGTGCCAGCAGTGAGGTAGCGGGGAGCCAAGAGACCCAGTACTTC.

This rearrangement joins TRBV19 to TRBJ2-3, with 7 bases aligning to TRBD1. V lost 2 bases and J lost 4; bases outside the gene matches: 9. CDR3 length equals 16 residues. Germline V gives CDR1 LNHDA, CDR2 SQIVND (reference sequence). CDR3 in amino acids: CASSIPGRGRSDTQYF. The CDR3 DNA is TGTGCCAGTAGTATACCCGGCAGGGGGAGATCAGATACGCAGTATTTT. Complete variable domain (other parts from reference TRBV19 and TRBJ2-3): DGGITQSPKYLFRKEGQNVTLSCEQNLNHDAMYWYRQDPGQGLRLIYYSQIVNDFQKGDIAEGYSVSREKKESFPLTVTSAQKNPTAFYLCASSIPGRGRSDTQYFGPGTRLTVL.

The table lists this clone with a few counts. The chain uses TRBV30 and TRBJ2-5, with TRBD2 matching over 7 bases. This CDR3 is built from 13 residues. The V segment lost 0 bases and the J segment 5 bases; nucleotides outside the gene matches: 3. The germline CDR1 and CDR2 sequences are GTSNPN and SVGIG (reference sequence). DNA for the CDR3: TGTGCCTGGAGTGTACTCGGGGGGGAGACCCAGTACTTC. Translation gives CAWSVLGGETQYF.

The gene calls are TRBV9 and TRBJ2-7, with D possibly matching TRBD1 (6 bases). V was pared by 0 bases and J by 2 bases, with 9 bases between. The CDR3 loop spans 14 amino acids. Germline values: CDR1 SGDLS, CDR2 YYNGEE. The CDR3 region has the DNA TGTGCCAGCAGCGTAGACAGGGTACCCTACGAGCAGTACTTC. Translation: CASSVDRVPYEQYF.

This clone was seen more than once but under ten times. The chain recombines TRBV5-1 with TRBJ1-2, with a tentative D call TRBD1 (6 bases). Trimming took off 4 bases at V and 8 bases at J, with 18 bases between the two ends. Germline lookup yields CDR1 SGHRS and CDR2 YFSETQ. The CDR3 contains 14 residues. The CDR3 is CASSPEGVVGGYTF. CDR3 bases: TGCGCCAGCAGCCCCGAGGGGGTTGTGGGAGGCTACACCTTC.

The chain has TRBV28 and TRBJ2-2; TRBD1 matches at 8 bases. The germline V gene encodes CDR1 MDHEN and CDR2 SYDVKM. This CDR3 contains 15 residues. V was pared by 5 bases and J by 1 base, with 3 bases of the junction left unmatched. This chain's CDR3 is CASSHGTGNTGELFF. The CDR3, as DNA: TGTGCCAGCAGTCATGGGACAGGGAACACCGGGGAGCTGTTTTTT.

This clone came up a few times. The CDR3 here is CASSSQASNQPQHF. The DNA of the CDR3 is TGTGCCAGCAGTTCTCAGGCCAGCAATCAGCCCCAGCATTTT. The chain is built from TRBV6-6 and TRBJ1-5; D ambiguous. The CDR3 has 14 residues. Germline V CDR1 and CDR2: MNHNY, SVGAGI (reference sequence). The germline V and J ends were trimmed by 4 bases and 1 base, with 8 bases remaining between them.

This rearrangement joins TRBV5-4 to TRBJ1-3; 9 nucleotides align to TRBD1. The V gene's germline CDR1 is SGHNT and CDR2 YYREEE (reference sequence). The length of the CDR3 is 14 residues. V was pared by 9 bases and J by 2 bases, with 6 bases of the junction left unmatched. In DNA, the CDR3 is TGTGCCACTCGTACAGGGGGCGCTGGAAACACCATATATTTT. It is translated as CATRTGGAGNTIYF.

The CDR3 coding sequence is TGTGCCAGCAGCTTAGCTGCTAGCGGGAGGTCCTACGAGCAGTACTTC. Amino acid sequence: CASSLAASGRSYEQYF. V is TRBV7-2 and J is TRBJ2-5; 11 bases agree with TRBD2. The tail of the sequence fits TRBJ2-7 better, so the J call may be wrong. The CDR3 sequence is 16 residues long. Germline CDR1 is SGHTA and CDR2 is FQGNSA.

The chain combines TRBV7-2 with TRBJ1-5, with D unclear. Trimming removed 5 bases at V and 2 bases at J, with 10 bases between. The CDR3 covers 14 residues. CDR1 is SGHTA, CDR2 FQGNSA, per germline. The CDR3, as DNA: TGTGCCAGCAGCATTGACGGGGGCAATCAGCCCCAGCATTTT. As protein: CASSIDGGNQPQHF.

The chain joins TRBV7-9 to TRBJ1-4; TRBD1 is a possible D gene (5 bases). V gave up 5 bases and J gave up 7 bases, with 14 bases separating them. Germline V gene sequence: CDR1 SEHNR, CDR2 FQNEAQ (reference sequence). This CDR3 is 14 amino acids long. Written as DNA, the CDR3 is TGTGCCAGCAGCCCACGCGTGGGGGGTGAAAAACTGTTTTTT. Protein product: CASSPRVGGEKLFF.

This clone was detected once. The chain carries TRBV27 and TRBJ2-7; a weak D match, TRBD2 (6 bases). The germline CDR1 and CDR2 sequences are MNHEY and SMNVEV (reference sequence). The CDR3 has 14 residues. Trimming pared 1 base from V and 2 bases from J, leaving 9 bases between. For the CDR3, the DNA is TGTGCCAGCAGTTTATTTAGCGGAACCTACGAGCAGTACTTC. Its protein is CASSLFSGTYEQYF.

The chain employs TRBV10-2 and TRBJ2-1, with 14 bases matching TRBD2. V lost 5 bases to trimming and J lost 7 bases; unmatched junction nucleotides: 4. The germline gives CDR1 WSHSY, CDR2 SAAADI. CDR3 length: 15 residues. The CDR3 loop reads CASSSGTSGRNEQFF. The DNA of the CDR3 is TGCGCCAGCAGTTCCGGGACTAGCGGGAGAAATGAGCAGTTCTTC.

The table lists this clone with a count of one. The chain links TRBV7-7 to TRBJ2-1; 8 bases align to TRBD1. Per germline, CDR1 SSHAT and CDR2 FNYEAQ (reference sequence). This CDR3 comprises 13 residues. V lost 5 bases and J lost 5; bases outside the gene matches: 2. CDR3 region: CASSVDRDNEQFF. CDR3 bases: TGTGCCAGCAGCGTGGACAGGGACAATGAGCAGTTCTTC.

The genes are TRBV5-1 and TRBJ2-7; no clear D. The CDR3 totals 15 residues. V was cut by 0 bases and J by 2 bases, with 12 bases left in between. In germline, CDR1 is SGHRS, CDR2 YFSETQ. The CDR3 region is CASSLGLERTYEQYF. The CDR3 bases are TGCGCCAGCAGCTTGGGGCTAGAGAGAACCTACGAGCAGTACTTC. The variable domain in full, completed from reference TRBV5-1 and TRBJ2-7, reads KAGVTQTPRYLIKTRGQQVTLSCSPISGHRSVSWYQQTPGQGLQFLFEYFSETQRNKGNFPGRFSGRQFSNSRSEMNVSTLELGDSALYLCASSLGLERTYEQYFGPGTRLTVT.

CDR3 sequence: CASSLGQSSGNTIYF. The DNA of the CDR3 is TGTGCCAGCAGCTTAGGACAGAGCTCTGGAAACACCATATATTTT. The chain combines TRBV7-2 with TRBJ1-3; perhaps TRBD1 as D (5 bases). Germline CDR1 SGHTA, CDR2 FQGNSA. The CDR3 sequence is 15 residues long. The ends were cut back, 1 base at V and 0 bases at J, with 7 bases in the middle.

The V and J genes are TRBV7-9 and TRBJ2-7; D perhaps matches TRBD1 (6 bases). From germline, CDR1 is SEHNR and CDR2 FQNEAQ (reference sequence). There are 15 residues in the CDR3. The V and J ends lost 5 bases and 1 base respectively, with 15 bases between them. The CDR3 sequence is CASSTTGNHSYEQYF. CDR3 sequence (DNA): TGTGCCAGCAGCACTACAGGGAATCATTCCTACGAGCAGTACTTC.